These 31 T cell receptor beta chains came from one sample sequenced in a study of T cell changes during pregnancy in multiple sclerosis. Sequenced by immunoSEQ multiplex PCR; TCRdb stores in-frame clones only, minus some. The sample has some 60,000 clones, approximately 93% seen once. The material was peripheral blood, obtained after pregnancy. These receptors originate from a female donor with multiple sclerosis, enrolled in a pregnancy study.

J is TRBJ1-4 and V is TRBV27, with D perhaps TRBD1 (5 bases). V lost 6 bases and J lost 0, with 11 bases in between. Germline V gene sequence: CDR1 MNHEY, CDR2 SMNVEV (reference sequence). This CDR3 has 15 residues. CDR3 nucleotide sequence: TGTGCCAGCAGGAAGGGGTTCCCAACTAATGAAAAACTGTTTTTT. Translating gives CASRKGFPTNEKLFF. The full variable domain, completed using reference TRBV27 and TRBJ1-4, is EAQVTQNPRYLITVTGKKLTVTCSQNMNHEYMSWYRQDPGLGLRQIYYSMNVEVTDKGDVPEGYKVSRKEKRNFPLILESPSPNQTSLYFCASRKGFPTNEKLFFGSGTQLSVL.

This rearrangement joins TRBV6-5 to TRBJ1-4, with 10 bases that match TRBD1. Germline V gives CDR1 MNHEY, CDR2 SVGAGI. This CDR3 has 15 residues. Unmatched junction bases numbered 4, after V lost 2 bases and J lost 7 bases. For the CDR3, the DNA is TGTGCCAGCAGTTACCTGGGACAGGGGACTGAAAAACTGTTTTTT. It specifies CASSYLGQGTEKLFF.

This clone was counted once. CDR3 DNA sequence: TGTGCCAGCAGTCCCTACCCACAGGGACCCCACAATGAGCAGTTCTTC. It codes for CASSPYPQGPHNEQFF. The chain links TRBV28 to TRBJ2-1, with D perhaps TRBD1 (6 bases). Trimming stripped 5 bases from V and 5 bases from J, with 19 bases between. The CDR3 is 16 amino acids. In germline, CDR1 is MDHEN, CDR2 SYDVKM. The full variable domain, with the rest looked up from reference TRBV28 and TRBJ2-1, is DVKVTQSSRYLVKRTGEKVFLECVQDMDHENMFWYRQDPGLGLRLIYFSYDVKMKEKGDIPEGYSVSREKKERFSLILESASTNQTSMYLCASSPYPQGPHNEQFFGPGTRLTVL.

V usage is TRBV27 and J usage is TRBJ2-1; D possibly corresponds to TRBD1 (5 bases). Germline V CDR1 and CDR2: MNHEY, SMNVEV (reference sequence). The CDR3 is made up of 14 amino acids. Trimming removed 8 bases from V and 7 bases from J, with 18 bases in between. The CDR3 here is CASVPWGGTNEQFF. The CDR3 DNA is TGTGCCAGCGTCCCGTGGGGCGGTACGAATGAGCAGTTCTTC.

This clone was observed a few times. The gene calls are TRBV4-2 and TRBJ2-7; D is possibly TRBD2 (6 bases). The CDR3 spans 15 residues. Germline V CDR1 and CDR2: LGHNA, YNFKEQ. The V end was cut by 0 bases, the J end by 3 bases, with 12 bases between. CDR3 coding DNA: TGTGCCAGCAGCCAAGATGTCGCGGGGTACTACGAGCAGTACTTC. This encodes CASSQDVAGYYEQYF.

The rearrangement joins TRBV30 to TRBJ2-3; D remains ambiguous. V was pared by 2 bases and J by 5 bases, with 5 bases between. The CDR3 runs 11 residues. Germline-derived CDR1 and CDR2 are GTSNPN and SVGIG (reference sequence). The CDR3 region is CAWSTKDTQYF. Here the CDR3 DNA reads TGTGCCTGGAGTACTAAAGATACGCAGTATTTT.

The chain links TRBV9 to TRBJ1-2, with TRBD1 matching over 10 bases. The ends lost 5 bases at V and 2 bases at J; junction bases unmatched: 3. CDR1 is SGDLS and CDR2 is YYNGEE in the germline V gene. The CDR3 is 14 amino acids. CDR3 amino acids: CASSPGQGNYGYTF. In DNA form, the CDR3 reads TGTGCCAGCAGTCCGGGACAGGGGAACTATGGCTACACCTTC.

The rearrangement links TRBV2 to TRBJ2-1, with TRBD2 identical over 7 bases. Per the germline V gene, CDR1 is SNHLY and CDR2 is FYNNEI. The CDR3 runs 12 residues. With V trimmed by 6 bases and J by 8 bases, 4 bases remained unmatched. In DNA form, the CDR3 reads TGTGCCAGCAGACTAGCGTTCGATGAGCAGTTCTTC. This codes for CASRLAFDEQFF.

V and J are TRBV28 and TRBJ2-2; no clear D. CDR3 size: 14 residues. Deletions cut 5 bases from V and 1 base from J, with 8 bases between. Per the germline V gene, CDR1 is MDHEN and CDR2 is SYDVKM. Here the CDR3 reads CASSPTVNTGELFF. The CDR3 DNA follows: TGTGCCAGCAGTCCCACGGTGAACACCGGGGAGCTGTTTTTT.

The chain links TRBV4-2 to TRBJ2-7; D is perhaps TRBD2 (6 bases). Trimming shortened V by 1 base and J by 6 bases, and 16 bases separated the two germline ends. Germline-derived CDR1 and CDR2 are LGHNA and YNFKEQ. The CDR3 contains 15 residues. The CDR3 protein is CASSQGGGMAGEQYF. DNA of the CDR3: TGTGCCAGCAGCCAAGGGGGCGGGATGGCTGGCGAGCAGTACTTC.

This chain joins TRBV19 and TRBJ2-1; no clear D. The CDR3 length is 17 residues. The germline V and J ends were trimmed by 3 bases and 0 bases, with 15 bases remaining between them. The germline CDR1 and CDR2 sequences are LNHDA and SQIVND (reference sequence). The CDR3 reads CASSIPKVDSSYNEQFF. In DNA form, the CDR3 reads TGTGCCAGTAGTATCCCAAAAGTCGATAGCTCCTACAATGAGCAGTTCTTC.

The CDR3 DNA reads TGTGCCAGCAGCCAAAGAGCAGGGGCCGGGGCCGGCTACACCTTC. Protein sequence: CASSQRAGAGAGYTF. V usage is TRBV14 and J usage is TRBJ1-2; D perhaps matches TRBD1 (6 bases). CDR1 SGHDN and CDR2 FVKESK come from the germline V gene. The CDR3 has 15 amino acids. V was clipped by 2 bases and J by 8 bases, with 18 bases between them.

The gene calls are TRBV5-6 and TRBJ1-1; D is ambiguous. The CDR3 runs to 13 residues. Germline-derived CDR1 and CDR2 are SGHDT and YYEEEE. Trimming took off 2 bases at V and 4 bases at J, with 9 bases between the two ends. CDR3 nucleotide sequence: TGTGCCAGCAGCTTTATGAGGTTCACTGAAGCTTTCTTT. Translated, it gives CASSFMRFTEAFF.

V gene TRBV5-1 combines with J gene TRBJ2-7; 8 bases are shared with TRBD1. From germline, CDR1 is SGHRS and CDR2 YFSETQ. Germline trimming cut 4 bases from V and 7 bases from J; bases unmatched to any gene: 13. The CDR3 totals 15 residues. As DNA, the CDR3 is TGCGCCAGCAGCATAACCGGGACAGGAGTGGAAGAGCAGTACTTC. Translating it yields CASSITGTGVEEQYF. The full variable domain, with the rest looked up from reference TRBV5-1 and TRBJ2-7, is KAGVTQTPRYLIKTRGQQVTLSCSPISGHRSVSWYQQTPGQGLQFLFEYFSETQRNKGNFPGRFSGRQFSNSRSEMNVSTLELGDSALYLCASSITGTGVEEQYFGPGTRLTVT.

The gene calls are TRBV19 and TRBJ2-2; TRBD2 is a possible D gene (6 bases). The germline CDR1 and CDR2 sequences are LNHDA and SQIVND (reference sequence). The CDR3 is 16 amino acids. V shed 2 bases and J shed 0 bases, with 10 bases lying between them. As DNA, the CDR3 is TGTGCCAGTAGTATATTCTGGGACTCGAACACCGGGGAGCTGTTTTTT. Its protein product is CASSIFWDSNTGELFF.

This chain joins TRBV7-9 and TRBJ2-5; possibly TRBD1 for D (6 bases). The germline CDR1 and CDR2 sequences are SEHNR and FQNEAQ (reference sequence). The germline V and J ends were trimmed by 5 bases and 1 base, with 8 bases remaining between them. The length of the CDR3 is 13 residues. CDR3 region: CASSRTAQETQYF. The CDR3 DNA sequence: TGTGCCAGCAGCCGGACAGCCCAAGAGACCCAGTACTTC.

This clone was recorded once. The genes are TRBV7-9 and TRBJ2-7; D may be TRBD1 (6 bases). Per the germline V gene, CDR1 is SEHNR and CDR2 is FQNEAQ (reference sequence). This CDR3 contains 14 residues. The V end lost 6 bases, the J end lost 2 bases, and 14 bases lay between the germline ends. CDR3 bases: TGTGCCAGCAGGGGTGGGGGCACCACCTACGAGCAGTACTTC. Its translation is CASRGGGTTYEQYF.

This clone was detected once. The chain links TRBV7-3 to TRBJ2-5, with TRBD1 matching over 8 bases. V shed 6 bases and J 7 bases; nucleotides not matched to a gene: 10. Germline assignment: CDR1 SGHTA and CDR2 FQGTGA. The CDR3 has 14 residues. As DNA, the CDR3 is TGTGCCAGCAGTTCTACAGGGGGGCGGGGGACCCAGTACTTC. This gives the protein CASSSTGGRGTQYF.

This rearrangement joins TRBV14 to TRBJ1-2; D perhaps matches TRBD1 (5 bases). Germline V gives CDR1 SGHDN, CDR2 FVKESK. The CDR3 totals 15 residues. Trimming removed 0 bases from V and 4 bases from J, with 12 bases in between. The CDR3 DNA reads as TGTGCCAGCAGCCAAGATTGGGGGAGGTCCTATGGCTACACCTTC. It is translated as CASSQDWGRSYGYTF.

CDR3 nucleotide sequence: TGTGCCAGTAGTGCAGAGGACAGGGGCATGATTGGCTACACCTTC. As protein: CASSAEDRGMIGYTF. This chain joins TRBV19 and TRBJ1-2; TRBD1 matches at 9 bases. Losses at the gene ends were 5 bases for V and 7 bases for J; bases not matched to a gene: 11. CDR3 length: 15 amino acids. The germline gives CDR1 LNHDA, CDR2 SQIVND (reference sequence).

The chain employs TRBV29-1 and TRBJ2-7; TRBD2 agrees at 11 bases. The CDR3 consists of 13 residues. V shed 4 bases and J 2 bases; nucleotides not matched to a gene: 1. Germline assignment: CDR1 SQVTM and CDR2 ANQGSEA. CDR3: CSVGLAGTYEQYF. Written as DNA, the CDR3 is TGCAGCGTTGGACTAGCGGGAACCTACGAGCAGTACTTC.

The J gene is TRBJ1-5, the V gene TRBV6-5; 7 bases map to TRBD1. The CDR3 sequence is 15 residues long. The V and J ends lost 6 bases and 3 bases, in that order; junction bases with no gene match: 8. The germline V gene has CDR1 MNHEY and CDR2 SVGAGI. The CDR3 sequence is CASRKTGQINQPQHF. Written as DNA, the CDR3 is TGTGCCAGCAGAAAAACGGGACAGATCAATCAGCCCCAGCATTTT.

The rearrangement links TRBV20-1 to TRBJ2-7, with D unclear. Germline loops: CDR1 DFQATT, CDR2 SNEGSKA (reference sequence). Deletions cut 5 bases from V and 3 bases from J, with 8 bases between. The CDR3 is 11 residues long. CDR3 sequence (DNA): TGCAGTGCTCAGGTTTTCTACGAGCAGTACTTC. It is translated as CSAQVFYEQYF.

The V call is TRBV4-3, the J call TRBJ2-1, with a weak D call TRBD1 (5 bases). The CDR3 consists of 12 residues. Trimming removed 0 bases at V and 10 bases at J, with 7 bases between. CDR1 is LGHNA, CDR2 YSLEER, per germline. CDR3 region: CASSQDTGEQFF. CDR3 sequence (DNA): TGCGCCAGCAGCCAAGATACAGGCGAGCAGTTCTTC.

The gene calls are TRBV27 and TRBJ2-3; D perhaps matches TRBD2 (5 bases). V was clipped by 6 bases and J by 0 bases, with 16 bases between them. Per germline, CDR1 MNHEY and CDR2 SMNVEV (reference sequence). The CDR3 is made up of 16 amino acids. CDR3 nucleotide sequence: TGTGCCAGCAGCTTGGAGCGGAGGCCTAGCACAGATACGCAGTATTTT. Its translation is CASSLERRPSTDTQYF.

The rearrangement links TRBV7-9 to TRBJ2-1, with 7 bases lining up with TRBD1. The CDR3 spans 13 residues. V dropped 5 bases and J dropped 8; count of bases not matched to a gene: 6. Germline values: CDR1 SEHNR, CDR2 FQNEAQ (reference sequence). The CDR3 loop is CASSIERGHEQFF. In nucleotides, the CDR3 is TGTGCCAGCAGCATTGAAAGGGGGCATGAGCAGTTCTTC.

This clone was observed a few times. In DNA, the CDR3 is TGTGCCAGCAGCGAGACAGGGGCGCGCACTGAAGCTTTCTTT. Amino acid sequence: CASSETGARTEAFF. This chain joins TRBV9 and TRBJ1-1; TRBD1 agrees at 8 bases. There are 14 residues in the CDR3. Looked up from germline, CDR1 is SGDLS and CDR2 is YYNGEE. Trimming took 3 bases from V and 4 from J; bases not matched to a gene: 5. Drawing the rest from reference TRBV9 and TRBJ1-1, the complete variable domain is DSGVTQTPKHLITATGQRVTLRCSPRSGDLSVYWYQQSLDQGLQFLIQYYNGEERAKGNILERFSAQQFPDLHSELNLSSLELGDSALYFCASSETGARTEAFFGQGTRLTVV.

The chain combines TRBV7-9 with TRBJ2-1, with a weak D call TRBD2 (6 bases). V lost 1 base, J lost 7 bases, and 17 bases lay in between. Germline V gene data show CDR1 as SEHNR and CDR2 as FQNEAQ (reference sequence). The CDR3 is 16 amino acids. The CDR3 DNA reads as TGTGCCAGCAGCTTAGTTCGGTCGGCAGGGAGGAATGAGCAGTTCTTC. Amino acid sequence: CASSLVRSAGRNEQFF. Complete variable domain (other parts from reference TRBV7-9 and TRBJ2-1): DTGVSQNPRHKITKRGQNVTFRCDPISEHNRLYWYRQTLGQGPEFLTYFQNEAQLEKSRLLSDRFSAERPKGSFSTLEIQRTEQGDSAMYLCASSLVRSAGRNEQFFGPGTRLTVL.

The V call is TRBV5-1, the J call TRBJ2-6, with 9 positions matching TRBD1. Germline V gives CDR1 SGHRS, CDR2 YFSETQ. V shed 4 bases, J shed 1 base, and the junction held 15 bases outside the gene matches. This CDR3 contains 20 residues. CDR3 residues: CASSPLFGTGTLSGANVLTF. CDR3 in DNA: TGCGCCAGCAGCCCGTTGTTTGGGACAGGGACATTGTCTGGGGCCAACGTCCTGACTTTC.

The genes are TRBV10-2 and TRBJ1-5, with 9 bases matching TRBD1. V gave up 3 bases and J gave up 6 bases; unmatched junction bases: 21. The CDR3 runs to 20 residues. Germline V gives CDR1 WSHSY, CDR2 SAAADI. CDR3 sequence (DNA): TGCGCCAGCAGTGACCCCAGGGATGTAACAGGGGGCCCCATCGGTCAGCCCCAGCATTTT. Its translation: CASSDPRDVTGGPIGQPQHF.

V usage is TRBV7-9 and J usage is TRBJ2-7; the match to TRBD1 covers 8 bases. Germline CDR1 reads SEHNR; CDR2 reads FQNEAQ (reference sequence). The CDR3 consists of 15 residues. The V gene end was trimmed by 5 bases and the J gene end by 0 bases; junction bases not matched to a gene: 6. The CDR3 DNA reads as TGTGCCAGCAGCGCCCAGGACAGGGCCTCCTACGAGCAGTACTTC. It is translated as CASSAQDRASYEQYF.